This T cell receptor (beta chain) stems from a study of long-term antiretroviral therapy in people with HIV. Findings of the study overall: Clonotypes expanded prior to ART showed repertoire dominance at all sampled time points. The study found that diversity rose after ART but stayed below transplant donor controls. Drawn between the mid-2000s and the late 2010s, the blood was possibly obtained under older ART regimens.

The length of the CDR3 is 13 residues. With 4 bases removed from V and 4 bases from J, the gap between germline ends came to 10 bases. Germline V gives CDR1 LGHNA, CDR2 YNFKEQ. United States facilities provided treatment to all participants with HIV. Details on this clone: What it binds is unknown.

An immunoSEQ assay, version v3.0, was performed at survey level. Assay used: immunoSEQ multiplex PCR; TCRdb lists only in-frame clones, some missing. The data show approximately 23,000 clones, about 86% seen once. The rearrangement links TRBV4-2 to TRBJ2-5; D ambiguous. The origin of this receptor is a middle-aged man with HIV. The source was unsorted PBMCs, collected 2.6 to 2.8 years after starting antiretroviral therapy. The CDR3 DNA follows: TGTGCCAGCAGCCCCCTCGTTACAGAGACCCAGTACTTC. It encodes CASSPLVTETQYF.